This T cell receptor (beta chain) emerged from a study of T cell responses to AZD1222 COVID-19 vaccine. Turning to the study itself: Analyses pooled second doses at about 4 or about 12 weeks. General observations from the study: Among the donors, most were white British and more were female, and clonal diversity was possibly underestimated.

Concerning this clone: As yet, its antigen is unknown.

CDR3 size: 16 residues. V lost 4 bases and J 2 bases, leaving 18 bases between the germline ends. The germline V gene encodes CDR1 ENHRY and CDR2 SYGVKD. Libraries were prepared by immunoSEQ multiplex PCR; TCRdb keeps only in-frame clonotypes and omits some of them. The sample has approximately 100,000 clones; roughly nine tenths are singletons. The sequence was obtained from an adult in good health. This material consisted of peripheral blood, taken on day 0 of AZD1222 vaccination. The rearrangement joins TRBV10-3 to TRBJ2-7; D is perhaps TRBD2 (6 bases). The CDR3 spells CAISVAPGTQAYEQYF. The CDR3 nucleotides are TGTGCCATCAGTGTCGCCCCCGGGACTCAAGCCTACGAGCAGTACTTC.